This T cell receptor beta chain originates from a study of blood T cell repertoires in COVID-19. The CDR3 has 18 residues. CDR1 is MDHEN, CDR2 SYDVKM, per germline. V lost 2 bases and J lost 0; bases outside the gene matches: 9. Original methodology: For nucleated cells, counts were estimated from reference gene primer amplification. Measured with immunoSEQ multiplex PCR; TCRdb has only the in-frame clones, and not every one. V and J calls and clone size are given by that table; D and trimming were obtained from the DNA. The profile shows 200,000 to 250,000 clones, 88% of them singletons. V usage is TRBV28 and J usage is TRBJ1-3, with TRBD1 identical over 8 bases. The sequenced sample was peripheral blood. The TCR originated in a woman between 40 and 55 years old who had recovered from COVID-19. DNA for the CDR3: TGTGCCAGCAGTTTAGGATGGGGACAGGAAGACTCTGGAAACACCATATATTTT. Translated, it gives CASSLGWGQEDSGNTIYF.